This TCR beta chain emerged from a study of blood T cell repertoires in COVID-19. Background on the study: Acute and convalescent COVID-19 specimens originated in the United States, Italy and Spain. The cDNA or gDNA used as material had been derived from T cells, B-cell-depleted T cells, or PBMCs.

The CDR3 runs 14 residues. V was cut by 1 base and J by 5 bases, with 6 bases left in between. Per germline, CDR1 MNHNS and CDR2 SASEGT. In the original workflow: For nucleated cells, counts were estimated from reference gene primer amplification. Using immunoSEQ multiplex PCR, the repertoire was profiled, and TCRdb retains in-frame clones only, with some absent. V and J calls and clone size follow that table, whereas D and trimming were derived from the DNA. Among 220,000 or so clones listed, about 86% were seen once. Sequencing used peripheral blood. This clonotype was sampled from a woman younger than 45 who had recovered from COVID-19. The chain employs TRBV6-1 and TRBJ1-6; the D is unclear. In nucleotides, the CDR3 is TGTGCCAGCAGTGAAGTGGGCGATAATTCACCCCTCCACTTT. It translates to CASSEVGDNSPLHF.